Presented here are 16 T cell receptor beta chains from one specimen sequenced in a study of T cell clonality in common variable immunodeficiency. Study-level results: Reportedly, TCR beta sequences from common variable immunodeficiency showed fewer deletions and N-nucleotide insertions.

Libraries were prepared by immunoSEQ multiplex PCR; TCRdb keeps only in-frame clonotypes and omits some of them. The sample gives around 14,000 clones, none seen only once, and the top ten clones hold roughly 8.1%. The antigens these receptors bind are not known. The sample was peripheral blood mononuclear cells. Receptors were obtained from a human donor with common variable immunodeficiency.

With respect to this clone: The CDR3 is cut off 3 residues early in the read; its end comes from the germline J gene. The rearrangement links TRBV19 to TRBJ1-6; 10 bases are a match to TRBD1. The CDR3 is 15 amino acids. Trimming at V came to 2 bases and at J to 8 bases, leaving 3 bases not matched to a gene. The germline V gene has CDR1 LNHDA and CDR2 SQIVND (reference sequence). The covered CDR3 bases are TGTGCCAGTAGTATAAGGGACAGGGGTGATTCACCC. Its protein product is CASSIRDRGDSP. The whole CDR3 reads CASSIRDRGDSPLHF. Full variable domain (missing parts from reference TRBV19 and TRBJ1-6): DGGITQSPKYLFRKEGQNVTLSCEQNLNHDAMYWYRQDPGQGLRLIYYSQIVNDFQKGDIAEGYSVSREKKESFPLTVTSAQKNPTAFYLCASSIRDRGDSPLHFGNGTRLTVT.

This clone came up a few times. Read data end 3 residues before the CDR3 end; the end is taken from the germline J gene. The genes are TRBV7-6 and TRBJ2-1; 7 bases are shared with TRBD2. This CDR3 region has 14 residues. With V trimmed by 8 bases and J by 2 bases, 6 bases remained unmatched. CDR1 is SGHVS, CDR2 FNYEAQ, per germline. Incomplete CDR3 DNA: TGTGCCAGCGGGGGGGAGGGAACCTACAATGAG. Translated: CASGGEGTYNE. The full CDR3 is CASGGEGTYNEQFF. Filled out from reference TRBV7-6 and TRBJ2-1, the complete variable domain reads GAGVSQSPRYKVTKRGQDVALRCDPISGHVSLYWYRQALGQGPEFLTYFNYEAQQDKSGLPNDRFSAERPEGSISTLTIQRTEQRDSAMYRCASGGEGTYNEQFFGPGTRLTVL.

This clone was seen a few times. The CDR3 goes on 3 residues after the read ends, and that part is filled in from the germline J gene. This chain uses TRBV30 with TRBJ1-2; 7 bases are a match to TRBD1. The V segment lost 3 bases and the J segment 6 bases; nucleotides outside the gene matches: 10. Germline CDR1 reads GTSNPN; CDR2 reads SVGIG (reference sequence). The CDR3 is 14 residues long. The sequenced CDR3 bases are TGTGCCTGGAGACAGGGGACCATGTTTAATGGC. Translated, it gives CAWRQGTMFNG. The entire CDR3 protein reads CAWRQGTMFNGYTF.

The CDR3 DNA, read in part, is TGTGCCAGCAGCCGGACAGGGGGGAATCAGCCC. It specifies CASSRTGGNQP. The entire CDR3 protein is CASSRTGGNQPQHF. The chain joins TRBV7-9 to TRBJ1-5; 10 nucleotides line up with TRBD1. Coverage ceases 3 residues before the CDR3 finishes, and the germline J gene fills in the end. In germline, CDR1 is SEHNR, CDR2 FQNEAQ (reference sequence). The CDR3 spans 14 residues. V shed 5 bases and J 4 bases; nucleotides not matched to a gene: 2.

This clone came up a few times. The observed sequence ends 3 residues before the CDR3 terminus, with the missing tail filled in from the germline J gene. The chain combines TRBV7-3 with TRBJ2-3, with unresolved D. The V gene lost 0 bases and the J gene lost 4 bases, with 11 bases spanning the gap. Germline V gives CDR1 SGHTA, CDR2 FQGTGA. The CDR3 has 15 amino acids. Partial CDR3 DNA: TGTGCCAGCAGCTTAACGTTGGCGGCCTCAGATACG. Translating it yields CASSLTLAASDT. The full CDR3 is CASSLTLAASDTQYF.

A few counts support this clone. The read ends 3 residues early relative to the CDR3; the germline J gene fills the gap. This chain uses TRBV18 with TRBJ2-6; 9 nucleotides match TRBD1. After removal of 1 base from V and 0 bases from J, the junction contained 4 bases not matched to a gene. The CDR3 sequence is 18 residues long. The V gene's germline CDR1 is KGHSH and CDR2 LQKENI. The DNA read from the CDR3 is TGTGCCAGCTCACCACGGGACAGGGTTTTCTCTGGGGCCAACGTC. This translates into CASSPRDRVFSGANV. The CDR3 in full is CASSPRDRVFSGANVLTF.

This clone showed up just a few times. The CDR3 region is CASSSSGGPYNEQFF. CDR3 bases read: TGTGCCAGCAGCTCCTCGGGGGGGCCCTACAATGAG. This rearrangement joins TRBV7-2 to TRBJ2-1; TRBD2 aligns across 8 bases. With the read ending 3 residues before the CDR3 end, the germline J gene is used to fill in that end. Germline-derived CDR1 and CDR2 are SGHTA and FQGNSA. The CDR3 loop spans 15 amino acids. Trimming cost V 4 bases and J 2 bases; bases outside gene matches: 4.

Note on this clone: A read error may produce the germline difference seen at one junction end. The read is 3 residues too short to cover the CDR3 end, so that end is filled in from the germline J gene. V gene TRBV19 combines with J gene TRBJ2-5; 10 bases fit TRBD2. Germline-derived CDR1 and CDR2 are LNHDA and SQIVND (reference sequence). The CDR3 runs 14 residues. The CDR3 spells CASRIAGGAETQYF. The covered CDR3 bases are TGTGCCAGTAGGATAGCGGGGGGCGCGGAGACC.

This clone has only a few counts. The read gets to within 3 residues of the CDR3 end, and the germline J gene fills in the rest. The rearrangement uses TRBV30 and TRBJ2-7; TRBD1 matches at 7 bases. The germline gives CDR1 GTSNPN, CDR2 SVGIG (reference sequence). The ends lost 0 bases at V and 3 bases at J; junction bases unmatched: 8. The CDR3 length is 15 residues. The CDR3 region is CAWSVPGQTIYEQYF. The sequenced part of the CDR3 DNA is TGTGCCTGGAGTGTACCGGGACAGACAATCTACGAG.

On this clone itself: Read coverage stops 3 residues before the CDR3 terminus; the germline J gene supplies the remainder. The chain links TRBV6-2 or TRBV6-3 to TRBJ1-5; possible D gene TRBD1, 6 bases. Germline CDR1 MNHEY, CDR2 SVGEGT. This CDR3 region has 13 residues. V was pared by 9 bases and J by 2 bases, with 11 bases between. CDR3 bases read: TGTGCCAGTACCGACAGGCGCAATCAGCCC. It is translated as CASTDRRNQP. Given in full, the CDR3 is CASTDRRNQPQHF.

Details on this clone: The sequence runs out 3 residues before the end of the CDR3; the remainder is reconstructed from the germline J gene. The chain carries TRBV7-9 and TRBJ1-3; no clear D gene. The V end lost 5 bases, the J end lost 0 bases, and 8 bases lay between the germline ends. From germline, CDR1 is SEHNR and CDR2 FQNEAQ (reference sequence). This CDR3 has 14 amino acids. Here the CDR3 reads CASSQKNSGNTIYF. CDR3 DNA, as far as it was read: TGTGCCAGCAGCCAGAAGAACTCTGGAAACACC.

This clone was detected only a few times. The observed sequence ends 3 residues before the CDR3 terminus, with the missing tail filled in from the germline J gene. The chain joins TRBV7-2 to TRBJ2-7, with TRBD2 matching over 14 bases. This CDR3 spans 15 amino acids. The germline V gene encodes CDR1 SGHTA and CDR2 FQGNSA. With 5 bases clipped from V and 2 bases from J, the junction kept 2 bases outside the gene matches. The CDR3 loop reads CASSQTSGGAYEQYF. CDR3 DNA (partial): TGTGCCAGCAGCCAGACTAGCGGGGGGGCCTACGAG.

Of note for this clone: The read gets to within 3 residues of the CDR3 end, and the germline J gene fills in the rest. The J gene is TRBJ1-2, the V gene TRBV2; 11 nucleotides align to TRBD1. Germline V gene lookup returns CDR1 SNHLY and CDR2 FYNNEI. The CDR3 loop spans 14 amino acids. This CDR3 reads CASTTVGQGGGYTF. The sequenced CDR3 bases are TGTGCCAGCACTACCGTGGGACAGGGGGGCGGC.

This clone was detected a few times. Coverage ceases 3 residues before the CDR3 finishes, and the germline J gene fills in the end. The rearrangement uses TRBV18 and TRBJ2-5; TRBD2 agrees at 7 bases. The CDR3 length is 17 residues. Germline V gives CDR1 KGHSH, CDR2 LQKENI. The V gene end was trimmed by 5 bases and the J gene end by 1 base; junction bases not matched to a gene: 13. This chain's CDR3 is CASSSQGGYSRQETQYF. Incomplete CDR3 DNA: TGTGCCAGCTCATCGCAGGGAGGGTACAGTCGCCAAGAGACC. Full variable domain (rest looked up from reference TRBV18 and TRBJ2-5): NAGVMQNPRHLVRRRGQEARLRCSPMKGHSHVYWYRQLPEEGLKFMVYLQKENIIDESGMPKERFSAEFPKEGPSILRIQQVVRGDSAAYFCASSSQGGYSRQETQYFGPGTRLLVL.

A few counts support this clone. The CDR3 protein is CASSPIGGVPYEQYF. The covered CDR3 bases are TGTGCCAGTAGCCCCATCGGCGGGGTCCCCTACGAG. The chain combines TRBV19 with TRBJ2-7; a weak D match, TRBD2 (6 bases). The read terminates 3 residues ahead of where the CDR3 ends, so the germline J gene completes it. From germline, CDR1 is LNHDA and CDR2 SQIVND (reference sequence). Between the trimmed V and J ends, which lost 6 bases and 2 bases, there was a span of 17 bases. The CDR3 is 15 amino acids.

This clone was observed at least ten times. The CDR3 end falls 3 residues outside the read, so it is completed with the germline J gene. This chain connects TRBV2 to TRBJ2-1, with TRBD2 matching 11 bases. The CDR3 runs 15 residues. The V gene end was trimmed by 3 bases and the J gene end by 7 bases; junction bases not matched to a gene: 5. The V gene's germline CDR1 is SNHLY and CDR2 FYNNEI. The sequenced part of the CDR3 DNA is TGTGCCAGCAGTGACGTGACTAGCGGGGCTAATGAG. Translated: CASSDVTSGANE. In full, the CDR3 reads CASSDVTSGANEQFF.